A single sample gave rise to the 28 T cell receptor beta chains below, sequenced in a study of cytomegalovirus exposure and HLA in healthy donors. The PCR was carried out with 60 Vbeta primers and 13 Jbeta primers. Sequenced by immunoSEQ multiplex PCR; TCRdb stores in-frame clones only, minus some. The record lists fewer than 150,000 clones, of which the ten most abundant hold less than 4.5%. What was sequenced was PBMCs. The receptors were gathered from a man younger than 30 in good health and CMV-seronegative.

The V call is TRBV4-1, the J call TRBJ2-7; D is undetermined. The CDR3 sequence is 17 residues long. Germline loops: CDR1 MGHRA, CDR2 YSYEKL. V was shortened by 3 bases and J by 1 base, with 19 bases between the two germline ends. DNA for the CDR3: TGCGCCAGCAGCCAGCAACTATCCGACGGCGCTTCCTACGAGCAGTACTTC. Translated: CASSQQLSDGASYEQYF.

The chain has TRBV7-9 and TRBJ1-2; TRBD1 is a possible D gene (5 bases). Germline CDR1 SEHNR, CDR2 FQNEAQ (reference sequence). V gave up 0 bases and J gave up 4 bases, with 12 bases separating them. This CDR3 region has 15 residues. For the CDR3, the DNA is TGTGCCAGCAGCTTAGCGCGCGGGACTCCCTATGGCTACACCTTC. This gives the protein CASSLARGTPYGYTF.

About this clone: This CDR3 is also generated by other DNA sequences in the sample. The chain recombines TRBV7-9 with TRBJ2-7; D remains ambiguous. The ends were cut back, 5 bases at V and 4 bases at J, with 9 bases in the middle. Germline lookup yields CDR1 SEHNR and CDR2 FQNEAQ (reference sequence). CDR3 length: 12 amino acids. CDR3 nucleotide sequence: TGTGCCAGCAGCGAGACGGGTTACGAGCAGTACTTC. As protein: CASSETGYEQYF.

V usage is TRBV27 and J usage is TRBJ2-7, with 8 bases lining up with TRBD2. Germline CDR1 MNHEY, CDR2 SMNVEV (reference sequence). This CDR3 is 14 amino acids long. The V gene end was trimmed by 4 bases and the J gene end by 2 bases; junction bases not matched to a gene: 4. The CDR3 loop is CASSSGLGPYEQYF. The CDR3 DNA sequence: TGTGCCAGCAGTTCGGGACTAGGACCCTACGAGCAGTACTTC.

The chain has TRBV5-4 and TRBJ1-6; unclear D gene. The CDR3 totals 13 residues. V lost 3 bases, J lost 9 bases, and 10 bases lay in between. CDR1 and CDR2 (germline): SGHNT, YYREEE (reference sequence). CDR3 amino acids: CASSSLSGSPLHF. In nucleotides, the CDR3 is TGTGCCAGCAGCTCGCTGAGTGGTTCACCCCTCCACTTT.

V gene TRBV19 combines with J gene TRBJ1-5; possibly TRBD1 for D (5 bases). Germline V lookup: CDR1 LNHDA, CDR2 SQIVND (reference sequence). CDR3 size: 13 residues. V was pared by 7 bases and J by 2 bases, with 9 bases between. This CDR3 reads CASNRQGNQPQHF. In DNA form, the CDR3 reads TGTGCCAGTAACAGGCAGGGCAATCAGCCCCAGCATTTT.

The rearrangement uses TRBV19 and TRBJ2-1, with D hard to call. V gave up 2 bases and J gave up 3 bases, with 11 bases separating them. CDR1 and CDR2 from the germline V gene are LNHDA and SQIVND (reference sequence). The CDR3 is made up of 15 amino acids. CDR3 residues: CASSIMLGDYNEQFF. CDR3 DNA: TGTGCCAGTAGTATAATGCTAGGTGACTACAATGAGCAGTTCTTC.

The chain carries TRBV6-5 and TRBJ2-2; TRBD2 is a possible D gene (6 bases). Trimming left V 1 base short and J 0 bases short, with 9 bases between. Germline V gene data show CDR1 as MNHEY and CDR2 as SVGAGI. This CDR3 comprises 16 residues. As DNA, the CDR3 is TGTGCCAGCAGTTACTGGGAGGCCGCGAACACCGGGGAGCTGTTTTTT. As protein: CASSYWEAANTGELFF.

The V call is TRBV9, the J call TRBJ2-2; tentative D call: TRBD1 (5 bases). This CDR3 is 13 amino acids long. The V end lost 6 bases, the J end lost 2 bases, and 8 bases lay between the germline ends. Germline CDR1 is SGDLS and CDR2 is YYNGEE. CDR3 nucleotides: TGTGCCAGCACGCAGGGTAACACCGGGGAGCTGTTTTTT. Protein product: CASTQGNTGELFF.

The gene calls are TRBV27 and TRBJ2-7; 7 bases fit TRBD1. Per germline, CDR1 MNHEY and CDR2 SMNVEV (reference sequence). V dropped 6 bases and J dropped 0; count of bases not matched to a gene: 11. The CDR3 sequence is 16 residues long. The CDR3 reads CASSFNGQASSYEQYF. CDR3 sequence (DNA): TGTGCCAGCAGCTTTAACGGACAGGCCTCCTCCTACGAGCAGTACTTC.

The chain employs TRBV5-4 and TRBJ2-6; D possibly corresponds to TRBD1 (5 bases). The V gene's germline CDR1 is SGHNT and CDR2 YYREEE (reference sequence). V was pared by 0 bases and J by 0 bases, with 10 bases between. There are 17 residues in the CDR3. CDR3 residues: CASSLGQGSSGANVLTF. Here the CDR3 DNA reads TGTGCCAGCAGCTTGGGGCAGGGAAGCTCTGGGGCCAACGTCCTGACTTTC.

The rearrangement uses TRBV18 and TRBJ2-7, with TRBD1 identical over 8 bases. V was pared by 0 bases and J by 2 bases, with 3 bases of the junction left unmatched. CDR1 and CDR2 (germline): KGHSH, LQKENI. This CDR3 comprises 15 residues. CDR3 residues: CASSPPGTGTYEQYF. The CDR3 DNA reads TGTGCCAGCTCACCACCGGGGACAGGTACCTACGAGCAGTACTTC.

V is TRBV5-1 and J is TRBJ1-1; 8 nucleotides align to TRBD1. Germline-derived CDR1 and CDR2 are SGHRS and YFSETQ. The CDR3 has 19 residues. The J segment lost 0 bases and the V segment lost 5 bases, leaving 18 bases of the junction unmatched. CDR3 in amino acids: CASRRNRGSAREMNTEAFF. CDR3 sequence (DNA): TGCGCCAGCAGACGGAACAGGGGGTCGGCGAGAGAAATGAACACTGAAGCTTTCTTT.

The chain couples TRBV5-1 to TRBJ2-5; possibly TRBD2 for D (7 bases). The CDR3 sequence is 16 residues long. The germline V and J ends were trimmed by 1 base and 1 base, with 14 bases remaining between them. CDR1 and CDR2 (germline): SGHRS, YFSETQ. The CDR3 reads CASSLIGGAIQETQYF. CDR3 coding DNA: TGCGCCAGCAGCTTGATAGGGGGGGCGATCCAAGAGACCCAGTACTTC.

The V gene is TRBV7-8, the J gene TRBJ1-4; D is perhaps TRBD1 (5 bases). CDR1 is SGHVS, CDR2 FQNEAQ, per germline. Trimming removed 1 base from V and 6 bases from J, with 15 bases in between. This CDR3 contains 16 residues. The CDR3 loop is CASSLVEGTIDEKLFF. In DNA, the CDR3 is TGTGCCAGCAGCTTAGTCGAGGGGACTATAGATGAAAAACTGTTTTTT.

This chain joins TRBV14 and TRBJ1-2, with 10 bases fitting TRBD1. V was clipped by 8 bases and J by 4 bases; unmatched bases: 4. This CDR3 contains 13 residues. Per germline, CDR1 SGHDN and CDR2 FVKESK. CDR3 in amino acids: CASGTGAGYGYTF. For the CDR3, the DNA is TGTGCCAGCGGGACAGGGGCCGGCTATGGCTACACCTTC.

This chain's CDR3 is CACTGTGKYGYTF. As DNA, the CDR3 is TGTGCCTGCACCGGGACAGGGAAGTATGGCTACACCTTC. This chain uses TRBV30 with TRBJ1-2, with TRBD1 matching over 9 bases. The CDR3 runs to 13 residues. The V gene end was trimmed by 6 bases and the J gene end by 5 bases; junction bases not matched to a gene: 7. The germline V gene has CDR1 GTSNPN and CDR2 SVGIG (reference sequence).

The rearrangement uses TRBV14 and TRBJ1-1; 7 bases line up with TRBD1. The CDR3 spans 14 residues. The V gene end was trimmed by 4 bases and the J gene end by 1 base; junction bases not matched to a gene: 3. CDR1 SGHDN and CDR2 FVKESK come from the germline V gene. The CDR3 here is CASSRRTGNTEAFF. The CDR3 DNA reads TGTGCCAGCAGCCGACGGACAGGGAACACTGAAGCTTTCTTT.

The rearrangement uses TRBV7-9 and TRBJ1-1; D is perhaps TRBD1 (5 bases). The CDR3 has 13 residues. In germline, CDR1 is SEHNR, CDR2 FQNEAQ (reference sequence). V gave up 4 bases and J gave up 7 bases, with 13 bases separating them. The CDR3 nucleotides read TGTGCCAGCAGCTACGGTCAGGGCTTTGAAGCTTTCTTT. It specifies CASSYGQGFEAFF.

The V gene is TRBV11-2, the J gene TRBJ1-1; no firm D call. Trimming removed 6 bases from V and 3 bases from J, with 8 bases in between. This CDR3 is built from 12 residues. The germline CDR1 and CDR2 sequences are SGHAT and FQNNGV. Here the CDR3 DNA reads TGTGCCAGCAGTTACAGTCACACTGAAGCTTTCTTT. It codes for CASSYSHTEAFF.

The CDR3 loop is CASSLNGAALPEAFF. In DNA form, the CDR3 reads TGTGCCAGCAGCTTAAACGGAGCGGCCCTACCTGAAGCTTTCTTT. J is TRBJ1-1 and V is TRBV13; D is ambiguous. The germline V gene encodes CDR1 PRHDT and CDR2 FYEKMQ (reference sequence). The CDR3 consists of 15 residues. V lost 2 bases, J lost 6 bases, and 16 bases lay in between.

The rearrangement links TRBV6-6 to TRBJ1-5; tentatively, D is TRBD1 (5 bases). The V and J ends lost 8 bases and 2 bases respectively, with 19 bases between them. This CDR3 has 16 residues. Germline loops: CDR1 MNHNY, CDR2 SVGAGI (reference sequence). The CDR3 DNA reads TGTGCCAGCTGCGATCGTAGGGGCACAGGCAATCAGCCCCAGCATTTT. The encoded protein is CASCDRRGTGNQPQHF.

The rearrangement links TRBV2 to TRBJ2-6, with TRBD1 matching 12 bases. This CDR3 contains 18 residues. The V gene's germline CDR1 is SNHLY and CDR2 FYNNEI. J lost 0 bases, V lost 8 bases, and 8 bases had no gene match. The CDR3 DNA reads TGTGCCAGCCCCGGGACAGGGGGCCGGAGCTCTGGGGCCAACGTCCTGACTTTC. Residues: CASPGTGGRSSGANVLTF. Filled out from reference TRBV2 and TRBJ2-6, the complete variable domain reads EPEVTQTPSHQVTQMGQEVILRCVPISNHLYFYWYRQILGQKVEFLVSFYNNEISEKSEIFDDQFSVERPDGSNFTLKIRSTKLEDSAMYFCASPGTGGRSSGANVLTFGAGSRLTVL.

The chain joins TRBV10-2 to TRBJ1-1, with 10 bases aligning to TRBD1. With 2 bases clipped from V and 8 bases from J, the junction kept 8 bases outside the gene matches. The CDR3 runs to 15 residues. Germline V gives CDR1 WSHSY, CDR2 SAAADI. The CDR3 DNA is TGCGCCAGCAGTGAGGTTGTCCCGGGACAGGGGGAAGCTTTCTTT. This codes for CASSEVVPGQGEAFF.

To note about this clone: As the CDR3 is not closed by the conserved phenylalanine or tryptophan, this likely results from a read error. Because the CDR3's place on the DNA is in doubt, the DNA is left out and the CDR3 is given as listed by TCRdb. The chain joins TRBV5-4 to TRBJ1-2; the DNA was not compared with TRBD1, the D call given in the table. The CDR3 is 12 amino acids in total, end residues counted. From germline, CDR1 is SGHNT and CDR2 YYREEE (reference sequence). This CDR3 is CASSLAGLGHVI.

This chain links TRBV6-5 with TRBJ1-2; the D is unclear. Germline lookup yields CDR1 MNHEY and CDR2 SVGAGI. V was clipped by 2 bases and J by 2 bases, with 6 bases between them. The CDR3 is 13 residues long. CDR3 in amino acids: CASSYAGNYGYTF. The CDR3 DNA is TGTGCCAGCAGTTACGCAGGAAACTATGGCTACACCTTC.

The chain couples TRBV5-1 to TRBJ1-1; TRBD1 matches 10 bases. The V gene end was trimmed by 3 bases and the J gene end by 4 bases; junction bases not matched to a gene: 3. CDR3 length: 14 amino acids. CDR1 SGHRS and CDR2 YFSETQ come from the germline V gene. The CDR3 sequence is CASSSRTGGTEAFF. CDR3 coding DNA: TGCGCCAGCAGCTCCAGGACAGGGGGCACTGAAGCTTTCTTT.

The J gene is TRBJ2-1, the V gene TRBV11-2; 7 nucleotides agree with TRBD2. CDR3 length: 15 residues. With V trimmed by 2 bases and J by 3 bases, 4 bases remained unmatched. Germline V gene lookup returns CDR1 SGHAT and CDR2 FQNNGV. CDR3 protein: CASSLSGTNYNEQFF. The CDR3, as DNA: TGTGCCAGCAGCTTATCCGGGACTAACTACAATGAGCAGTTCTTC.